The present TCR beta chain was sequenced within a study of blood T cell repertoires in COVID-19. About the research overall: The origin of the acute and convalescent COVID-19 samples was the United States, Italy and Spain.

Seattle participants joined during active infection and were tracked over time. There are 14 residues in the CDR3. V lost 4 bases to trimming and J lost 2 bases, with 13 bases between them. CDR1 and CDR2 from the germline V gene are SQVTM and ANQGSEA. In the original processing: The assay estimated nucleated cells by amplifying reference gene primers. Profiling relied on immunoSEQ multiplex PCR, and the TCRdb table lists in-frame clones only, not all of them. V, J and clone size are those of that table, while D and trimming were read from the DNA. The table lists 100,000 to 150,000 clones, 75% to 90% of them singletons.

This sequence joins TRBV29-1 and TRBJ2-3, with a tentative D call TRBD1 (5 bases). The sequenced sample was peripheral blood. The sequence was collected from a woman older than 75 with COVID-19, enrolled during active disease. The CDR3 sequence: CSVVLGDNTDTQYF. For the CDR3, the DNA is TGCAGCGTTGTATTAGGGGATAACACAGATACGCAGTATTTT.